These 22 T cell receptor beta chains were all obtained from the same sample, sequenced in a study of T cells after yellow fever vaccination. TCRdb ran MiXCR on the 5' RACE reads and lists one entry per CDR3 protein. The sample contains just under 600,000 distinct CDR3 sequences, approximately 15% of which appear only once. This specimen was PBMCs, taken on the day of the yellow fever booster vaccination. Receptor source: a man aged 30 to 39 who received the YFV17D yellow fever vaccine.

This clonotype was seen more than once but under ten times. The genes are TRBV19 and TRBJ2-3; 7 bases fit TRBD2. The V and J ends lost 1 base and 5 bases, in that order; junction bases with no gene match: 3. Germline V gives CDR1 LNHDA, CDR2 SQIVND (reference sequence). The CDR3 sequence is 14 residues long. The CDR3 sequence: CASSIAPGGDTQYF. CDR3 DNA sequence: TGTGCCAGTAGTATAGCCCCGGGAGGAGATACGCAGTATTTT.

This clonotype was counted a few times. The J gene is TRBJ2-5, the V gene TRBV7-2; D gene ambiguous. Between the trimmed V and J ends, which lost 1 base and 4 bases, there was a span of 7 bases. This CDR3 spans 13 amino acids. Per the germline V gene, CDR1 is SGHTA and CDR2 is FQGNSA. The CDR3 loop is CASSLVHPETQYF. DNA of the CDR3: TGTGCCAGCAGCTTAGTTCACCCAGAGACCCAGTACTTC.

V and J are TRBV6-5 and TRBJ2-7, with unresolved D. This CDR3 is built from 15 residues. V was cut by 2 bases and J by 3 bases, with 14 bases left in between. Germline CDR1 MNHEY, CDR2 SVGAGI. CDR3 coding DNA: TGTGCCAGCAGTTACGGTCCGGCATATGGCTACGAGCAGTACTTC. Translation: CASSYGPAYGYEQYF.

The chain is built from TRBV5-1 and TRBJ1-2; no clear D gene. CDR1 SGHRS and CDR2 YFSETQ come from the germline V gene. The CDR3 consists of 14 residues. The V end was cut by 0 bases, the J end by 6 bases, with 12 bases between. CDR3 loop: CASSLGARDDGYTF. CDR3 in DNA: TGCGCCAGCAGCTTGGGGGCCAGAGACGATGGCTACACCTTC.

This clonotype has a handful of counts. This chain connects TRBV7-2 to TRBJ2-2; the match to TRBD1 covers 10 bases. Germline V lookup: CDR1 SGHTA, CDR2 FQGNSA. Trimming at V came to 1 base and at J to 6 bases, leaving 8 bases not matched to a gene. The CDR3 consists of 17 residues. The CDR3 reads CASSLGLDRGRAGELFF. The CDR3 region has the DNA TGTGCCAGCAGCTTAGGGCTTGACAGGGGGCGGGCCGGGGAGCTGTTTTTT. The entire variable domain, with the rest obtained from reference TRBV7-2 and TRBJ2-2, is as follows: GAGVSQSPSNKVTEKGKDVELRCDPISGHTALYWYRQSLGQGLEFLIYFQGNSAPDKSGLPSDRFSAERTGGSVSTLTIQRTQQEDSAVYLCASSLGLDRGRAGELFFGEGSRLTVL.

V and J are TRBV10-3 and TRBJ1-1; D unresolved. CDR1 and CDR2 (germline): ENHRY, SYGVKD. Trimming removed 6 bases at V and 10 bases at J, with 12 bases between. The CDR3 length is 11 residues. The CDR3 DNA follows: TGTGCCATCAGGTCAGAGGCCCTAGCTTTCTTT. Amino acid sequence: CAIRSEALAFF.

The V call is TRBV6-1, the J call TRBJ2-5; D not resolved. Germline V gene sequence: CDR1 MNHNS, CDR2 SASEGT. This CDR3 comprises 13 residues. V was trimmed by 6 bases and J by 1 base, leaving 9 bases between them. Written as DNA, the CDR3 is TGTGCCAGCAGACCCCCCGGCCAAGAGACCCAGTACTTC. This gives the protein CASRPPGQETQYF.

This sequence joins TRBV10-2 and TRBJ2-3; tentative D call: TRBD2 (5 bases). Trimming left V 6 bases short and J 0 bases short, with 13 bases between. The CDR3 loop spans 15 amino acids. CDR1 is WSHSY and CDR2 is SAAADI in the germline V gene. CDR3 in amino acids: CASSPATGSTDTQYF. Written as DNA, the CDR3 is TGCGCCAGCAGCCCCGCAACGGGGAGCACAGATACGCAGTATTTT.

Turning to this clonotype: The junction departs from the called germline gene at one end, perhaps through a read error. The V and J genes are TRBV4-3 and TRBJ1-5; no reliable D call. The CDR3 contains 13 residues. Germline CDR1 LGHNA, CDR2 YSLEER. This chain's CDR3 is CAISQSQNQPQHF. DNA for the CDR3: TGCGCCATCAGCCAATCCCAAAATCAGCCCCAGCATTTT.

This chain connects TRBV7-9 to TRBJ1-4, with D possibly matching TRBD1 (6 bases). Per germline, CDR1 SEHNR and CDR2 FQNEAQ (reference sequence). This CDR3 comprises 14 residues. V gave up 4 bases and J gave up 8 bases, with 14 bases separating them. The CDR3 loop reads CASSWGLEGEKLFF. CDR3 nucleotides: TGTGCCAGCAGCTGGGGGCTGGAAGGGGAAAAACTGTTTTTT.

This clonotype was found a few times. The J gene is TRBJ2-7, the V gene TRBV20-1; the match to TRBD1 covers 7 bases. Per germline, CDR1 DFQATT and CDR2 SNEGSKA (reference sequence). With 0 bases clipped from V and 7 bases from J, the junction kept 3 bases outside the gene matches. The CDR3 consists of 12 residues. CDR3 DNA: TGCAGTGCTAGAGAGGACAGGTGGGAGCAGTACTTC. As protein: CSAREDRWEQYF.

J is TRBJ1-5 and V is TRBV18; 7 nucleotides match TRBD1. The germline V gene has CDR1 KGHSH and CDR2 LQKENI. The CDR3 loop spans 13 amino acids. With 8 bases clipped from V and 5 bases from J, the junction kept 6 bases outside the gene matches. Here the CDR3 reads CASTDRVHQPQHF. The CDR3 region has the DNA TGTGCCAGCACTGACAGGGTTCATCAGCCCCAGCATTTT.

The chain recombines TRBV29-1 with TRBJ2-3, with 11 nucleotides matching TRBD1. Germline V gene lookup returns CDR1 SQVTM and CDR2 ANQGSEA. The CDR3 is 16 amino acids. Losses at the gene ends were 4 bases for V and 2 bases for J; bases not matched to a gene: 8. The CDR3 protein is CSVGGQGGLTTDTQYF. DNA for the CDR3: TGCAGCGTTGGGGGACAGGGGGGACTAACCACAGATACGCAGTATTTT.

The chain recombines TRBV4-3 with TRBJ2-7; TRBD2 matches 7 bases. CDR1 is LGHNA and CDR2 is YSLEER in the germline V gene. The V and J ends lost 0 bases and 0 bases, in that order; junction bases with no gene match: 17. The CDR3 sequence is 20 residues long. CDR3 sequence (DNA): TGCGCCAGCAGCCAAGATGCCCTTGGTGGTATGCGCGGGAGCTCCTACGAGCAGTACTTC. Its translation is CASSQDALGGMRGSSYEQYF.

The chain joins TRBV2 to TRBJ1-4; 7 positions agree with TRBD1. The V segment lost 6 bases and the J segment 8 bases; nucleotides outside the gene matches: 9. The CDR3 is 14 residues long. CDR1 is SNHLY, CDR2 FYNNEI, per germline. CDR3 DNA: TGTGCCAGCAGGAGACCGACAGGGTACGAAAAACTGTTTTTT. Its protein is CASRRPTGYEKLFF.

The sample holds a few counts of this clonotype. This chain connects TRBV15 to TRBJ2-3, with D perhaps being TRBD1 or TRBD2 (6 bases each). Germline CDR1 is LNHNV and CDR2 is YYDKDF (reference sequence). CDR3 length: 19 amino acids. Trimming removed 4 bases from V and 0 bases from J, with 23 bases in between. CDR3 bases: TGTGCCACCAGCATAGGGGGGAGTCCCATAAGCGAAAGCACAGATACGCAGTATTTT. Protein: CATSIGGSPISESTDTQYF.

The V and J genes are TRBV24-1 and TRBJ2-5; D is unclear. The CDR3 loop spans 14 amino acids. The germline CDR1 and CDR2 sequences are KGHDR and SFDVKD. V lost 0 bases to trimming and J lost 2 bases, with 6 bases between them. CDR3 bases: TGTGCCACCAGTGATTTGGAGGATCAAGAGACCCAGTACTTC. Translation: CATSDLEDQETQYF.

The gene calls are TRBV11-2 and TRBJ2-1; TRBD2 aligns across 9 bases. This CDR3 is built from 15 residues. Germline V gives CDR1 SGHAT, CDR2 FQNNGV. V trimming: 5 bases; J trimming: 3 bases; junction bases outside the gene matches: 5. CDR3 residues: CASSVAGALYNEQFF. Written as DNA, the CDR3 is TGTGCCAGCAGCGTAGCGGGAGCCCTCTACAATGAGCAGTTCTTC.

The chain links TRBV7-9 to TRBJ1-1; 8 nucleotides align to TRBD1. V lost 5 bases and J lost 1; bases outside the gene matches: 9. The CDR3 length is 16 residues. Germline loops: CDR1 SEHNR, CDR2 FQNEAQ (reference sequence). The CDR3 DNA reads TGTGCCAGCAGCGACCAGTTAGGACAGGGGAACACTGAAGCTTTCTTT. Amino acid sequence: CASSDQLGQGNTEAFF.

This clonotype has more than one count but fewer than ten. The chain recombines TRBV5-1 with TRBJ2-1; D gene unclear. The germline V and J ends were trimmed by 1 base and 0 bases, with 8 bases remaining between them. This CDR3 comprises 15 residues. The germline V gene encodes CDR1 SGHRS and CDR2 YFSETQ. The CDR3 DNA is TGCGCCAGCAGCTTGCCTCCAGGCTCCTACAATGAGCAGTTCTTC. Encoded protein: CASSLPPGSYNEQFF. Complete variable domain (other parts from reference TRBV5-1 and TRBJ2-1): KAGVTQTPRYLIKTRGQQVTLSCSPISGHRSVSWYQQTPGQGLQFLFEYFSETQRNKGNFPGRFSGRQFSNSRSEMNVSTLELGDSALYLCASSLPPGSYNEQFFGPGTRLTVL.

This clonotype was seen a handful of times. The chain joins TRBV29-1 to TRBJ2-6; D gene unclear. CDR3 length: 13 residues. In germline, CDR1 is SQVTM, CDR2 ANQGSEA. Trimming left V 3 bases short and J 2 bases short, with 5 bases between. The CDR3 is CSVDLAGANVLTF. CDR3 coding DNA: TGCAGCGTTGACCTGGCTGGGGCCAACGTCCTGACTTTC.

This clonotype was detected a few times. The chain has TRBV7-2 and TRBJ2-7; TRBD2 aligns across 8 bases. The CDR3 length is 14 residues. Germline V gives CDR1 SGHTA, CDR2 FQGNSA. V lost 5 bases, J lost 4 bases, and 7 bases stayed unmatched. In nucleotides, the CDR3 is TGTGCCAGCAGCCGAATCGGACTAGCTTACGAGCAGTACTTC. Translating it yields CASSRIGLAYEQYF. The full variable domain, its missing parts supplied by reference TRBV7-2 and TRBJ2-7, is GAGVSQSPSNKVTEKGKDVELRCDPISGHTALYWYRQSLGQGLEFLIYFQGNSAPDKSGLPSDRFSAERTGGSVSTLTIQRTQQEDSAVYLCASSRIGLAYEQYFGPGTRLTVT.